The 32 T cell receptor beta chains presented below share a single source sample, sequenced in a study of T-cell memory formation after mild COVID-19. TCRdb analysed the 5' RACE reads with MiXCR anew, one entry per CDR3 protein. Here the sample spans 100,000 to 150,000 distinct CDR3 sequences, approximately 5.9% being singletons. Material for sequencing was PBMCs or a T cell subset sorted from them (not recorded which). The source of these receptors is an adult woman who had mild COVID-19 (a few samples of this study predate the infection). Cell type and time point are not known.

This clonotype has a handful of counts. V gene TRBV5-1 combines with J gene TRBJ2-7; 9 bases match TRBD2. Unmatched junction bases numbered 7, after V lost 4 bases and J lost 2 bases. The CDR3 spans 15 residues. Looked up from germline, CDR1 is SGHRS and CDR2 is YFSETQ. This CDR3 reads CASSALAGSTYEQYF. Here the CDR3 DNA reads TGCGCCAGCAGCGCCCTAGCGGGATCCACCTACGAGCAGTACTTC.

This clonotype was recorded a few times. The chain couples TRBV5-5 to TRBJ1-1, with D perhaps TRBD1 (6 bases). Germline CDR1 reads SGHKS; CDR2 reads YYEKEE (reference sequence). Trimming stripped 4 bases from V and 0 bases from J, with 16 bases between. The CDR3 is made up of 16 amino acids. CDR3 nucleotide sequence: TGTGCCAGCAGCCATCCAAACAGGGCTATGAACACTGAAGCTTTCTTT. Residues: CASSHPNRAMNTEAFF.

The table lists this clonotype with a few counts. This chain connects TRBV6-1 to TRBJ2-2; no reliable D call. Germline-derived CDR1 and CDR2 are MNHNS and SASEGT. CDR3 length: 15 amino acids. Trimming cost V 6 bases and J 1 base, with 12 bases left between them. CDR3 region: CASRPTRKNTGELFF. DNA for the CDR3: TGTGCCAGCAGACCGACAAGAAAGAACACCGGGGAGCTGTTTTTT.

This rearrangement joins TRBV10-3 to TRBJ2-3; TRBD2 is a possible D gene (5 bases). This CDR3 has 11 residues. Germline assignment: CDR1 ENHRY and CDR2 SYGVKD. V was clipped by 8 bases and J by 4 bases, with 7 bases between them. DNA for the CDR3: TGTGCCATCCGGACTTCAGATACGCAGTATTTT. Translation gives CAIRTSDTQYF.

At least ten counts were recorded for this clonotype. The chain employs TRBV7-2 and TRBJ1-1; no clear D gene. Germline V gene lookup returns CDR1 SGHTA and CDR2 FQGNSA. The CDR3 runs 15 residues. V gave up 4 bases and J gave up 0 bases, with 12 bases separating them. CDR3: CASSSRAGVNTEAFF. The DNA for the CDR3 is TGTGCCAGCAGCTCCCGGGCTGGAGTGAACACTGAAGCTTTCTTT.

This chain links TRBV5-5 with TRBJ2-1, with D tentatively TRBD1 or TRBD2 (5 bases each). Trimming shortened V by 4 bases and J by 4 bases, and 21 bases separated the two germline ends. The CDR3 is 17 amino acids. Germline CDR1 is SGHKS and CDR2 is YYEKEE (reference sequence). The CDR3 protein is CASSGSGQRQKYNEQFF. CDR3 sequence (DNA): TGTGCCAGCAGCGGGTCGGGGCAACGCCAAAAATACAATGAGCAGTTCTTC. The entire variable domain, with the rest obtained from reference TRBV5-5 and TRBJ2-1, is as follows: DAGVTQSPTHLIKTRGQQVTLRCSPISGHKSVSWYQQVLGQGPQFIFQYYEKEERGRGNFPDRFSARQFPNYSSELNVNALLLGDSALYLCASSGSGQRQKYNEQFFGPGTRLTVL.

This clonotype was picked up a small number of times. The chain recombines TRBV5-1 with TRBJ1-1, with a tentative D call TRBD1 (6 bases). The CDR3 is 16 residues long. The V gene lost 0 bases and the J gene lost 1 base, with 13 bases spanning the gap. The V gene's germline CDR1 is SGHRS and CDR2 YFSETQ. CDR3 DNA: TGCGCCAGCAGCTTGGTAGGGGGGGGACCGAACACTGAAGCTTTCTTT. This codes for CASSLVGGGPNTEAFF.

The chain recombines TRBV7-8 with TRBJ2-1, with TRBD2 as a possible D gene (5 bases). Germline CDR1 is SGHVS and CDR2 is FQNEAQ. V was shortened by 6 bases and J by 4 bases, with 19 bases between the two germline ends. This CDR3 spans 16 amino acids. Here the CDR3 reads CASSTSRGNHYNEQFF. CDR3 DNA: TGTGCCAGCAGTACCTCTCGGGGAAACCATTACAATGAGCAGTTCTTC. The complete variable domain, with remaining parts taken from reference TRBV7-8 and TRBJ2-1, reads GAGVSQSPRYKVAKRGQDVALRCDPISGHVSLFWYQQALGQGPEFLTYFQNEAQLDKSGLPSDRFFAERPEGSVSTLKIQRTQQEDSAVYLCASSTSRGNHYNEQFFGPGTRLTVL.

The sample holds a few counts of this clonotype. This chain uses TRBV5-1 with TRBJ1-2; 10 bases are shared with TRBD1. The V segment lost 0 bases and the J segment 7 bases; nucleotides outside the gene matches: 3. CDR3 size: 14 residues. Germline CDR1 SGHRS, CDR2 YFSETQ. The CDR3 region is CASSLDGTGVGYTF. The CDR3, as DNA: TGCGCCAGCAGCTTGGATGGGACAGGGGTTGGCTACACCTTC.

This clonotype was picked up many times. The genes are TRBV7-2 and TRBJ2-1; no reliable D call. With 5 bases removed from V and 7 bases from J, the gap between germline ends came to 12 bases. Germline V gives CDR1 SGHTA, CDR2 FQGNSA. There are 13 residues in the CDR3. The CDR3 DNA follows: TGTGCCAGCAGCCGCACAATAAAGAATGAGCAGTTCTTC. This gives the protein CASSRTIKNEQFF. Together with reference TRBV7-2 and TRBJ2-1, the CDR3 gives the full variable domain: GAGVSQSPSNKVTEKGKDVELRCDPISGHTALYWYRQSLGQGLEFLIYFQGNSAPDKSGLPSDRFSAERTGGSVSTLTIQRTQQEDSAVYLCASSRTIKNEQFFGPGTRLTVL.

V is TRBV3-1 and J is TRBJ2-2, with 9 bases matching TRBD1. Trimming took 4 bases from V and 1 from J; bases not matched to a gene: 4. The V gene's germline CDR1 is LGHDT and CDR2 YNNKEL (reference sequence). The CDR3 has 16 residues. CDR3 loop: CASSRVTGGNTGELFF. DNA of the CDR3: TGTGCCAGCAGCCGTGTGACAGGGGGGAACACCGGGGAGCTGTTTTTT.

This clonotype was recorded a few times. This chain uses TRBV12-3 or TRBV12-4 with TRBJ2-3; 7 bases align to TRBD2. This CDR3 has 16 amino acids. With 7 bases clipped from V and 4 bases from J, the junction kept 14 bases outside the gene matches. As DNA, the CDR3 is TGTGCCAGCACCCGCGGCCCGGGACTACAAGCAGATACGCAGTATTTT. Translated: CASTRGPGLQADTQYF.

This chain joins TRBV20-1 and TRBJ2-5; D unresolved. Per germline, CDR1 DFQATT and CDR2 SNEGSKA (reference sequence). The CDR3 consists of 14 residues. The V end was cut by 0 bases, the J end by 1 base, with 9 bases between. CDR3 nucleotides: TGCAGTGCTAGAGATCCGAGGCGCCAAGAGACCCAGTACTTC. This codes for CSARDPRRQETQYF.

This rearrangement joins TRBV29-1 to TRBJ1-1; the match to TRBD1 covers 10 bases. CDR1 is SQVTM and CDR2 is ANQGSEA in the germline V gene. The ends lost 4 bases at V and 2 bases at J; junction bases unmatched: 1. CDR3 length equals 13 residues. CDR3 region: CSVVTGGNTEAFF. The CDR3 nucleotides read TGCAGCGTTGTGACAGGGGGCAACACTGAAGCTTTCTTT.

This chain joins TRBV27 and TRBJ2-1; D not certain. CDR1 and CDR2 (germline): MNHEY, SMNVEV (reference sequence). Deletions cut 3 bases from V and 0 bases from J, with 3 bases between. This CDR3 has 13 amino acids. The CDR3 spells CASSFFSYNEQFF. CDR3 sequence (DNA): TGTGCCAGCAGTTTTTTCTCCTACAATGAGCAGTTCTTC.

This clonotype was counted at least ten times. The chain combines TRBV7-9 with TRBJ2-1; TRBD1 agrees at 8 bases. After removal of 5 bases from V and 2 bases from J, the junction contained 5 bases not matched to a gene. This CDR3 is 15 amino acids long. The germline CDR1 and CDR2 sequences are SEHNR and FQNEAQ (reference sequence). The CDR3 nucleotides are TGTGCCAGCAGCCCCCCGGGACAGGCCTACAATGAGCAGTTCTTC. Translating gives CASSPPGQAYNEQFF.

This clonotype was seen at least ten times. The genes are TRBV12-3 or TRBV12-4 and TRBJ2-7; D call uncertain. The V and J ends lost 0 bases and 5 bases respectively, with 8 bases between them. CDR3 length equals 13 residues. Here the CDR3 reads CASSLAQWDEQYF. The CDR3 DNA is TGTGCCAGCAGTTTAGCGCAGTGGGACGAGCAGTACTTC.

This clonotype has just a few counts. The chain is built from TRBV7-2 and TRBJ1-1; 7 bases line up with TRBD1. This CDR3 region has 14 residues. Germline CDR1 reads SGHTA; CDR2 reads FQGNSA. With V trimmed by 6 bases and J by 4 bases, 8 bases remained unmatched. CDR3 sequence reads: CASRPTGPGTEAFF. CDR3 nucleotides: TGTGCCAGCAGACCGACAGGGCCGGGCACTGAAGCTTTCTTT.

About this clonotype itself: One junction end does not reproduce the germline sequence, and a read error may be involved. The chain combines TRBV7-9 with TRBJ1-1, with TRBD1 matching over 9 bases. The CDR3 runs to 15 residues. CDR1 and CDR2 (germline): SEHNR, FQNEAQ (reference sequence). The chain's CDR3 is CASSPMGQGHTEDFF. The CDR3 region has the DNA TGTGCCAGCAGCCCGATGGGACAGGGCCACACTGAAGATTTCTTT.

The chain is built from TRBV27 and TRBJ2-2; D not resolved. Germline V gene data show CDR1 as MNHEY and CDR2 as SMNVEV (reference sequence). The ends were cut back, 3 bases at V and 6 bases at J, with 8 bases in the middle. This CDR3 is built from 13 residues. CDR3 in amino acids: CASSFLDSGELFF. For the CDR3, the DNA is TGTGCCAGCAGTTTTTTGGATTCCGGGGAGCTGTTTTTT.

V usage is TRBV18 and J usage is TRBJ1-2, with TRBD1 identical over 10 bases. This CDR3 region has 14 residues. Germline CDR1 KGHSH, CDR2 LQKENI. V was clipped by 2 bases and J by 7 bases; unmatched bases: 4. The CDR3 sequence: CASSPGTGERGYTF. The CDR3 nucleotides read TGTGCCAGCTCACCAGGGACAGGGGAACGTGGCTACACCTTC.

This clonotype showed up many times. The gene calls are TRBV24-1 and TRBJ2-1; TRBD2 matches 12 bases. CDR1 is KGHDR, CDR2 SFDVKD, per germline. The V segment lost 4 bases and the J segment 7 bases; nucleotides outside the gene matches: 7. This CDR3 spans 16 amino acids. CDR3 nucleotides: TGTGCCACCAGTGAGACCGCTAGCGGGAGGGGTAATGAGCAGTTCTTC. This encodes CATSETASGRGNEQFF.

The V and J genes are TRBV11-2 and TRBJ2-1; 9 nucleotides agree with TRBD1. V was pared by 5 bases and J by 0 bases, with 14 bases of the junction left unmatched. Germline-derived CDR1 and CDR2 are SGHAT and FQNNGV. The CDR3 is 19 residues long. CDR3 sequence reads: CASSPTAGQGYVSYNEQFF. CDR3 in DNA: TGTGCCAGCAGCCCTACCGCGGGACAGGGCTATGTCTCCTACAATGAGCAGTTCTTC.

V gene TRBV5-1 combines with J gene TRBJ2-1; D is possibly TRBD1 or TRBD2 (5 bases each). CDR3 length: 18 amino acids. The V gene's germline CDR1 is SGHRS and CDR2 YFSETQ. V lost 0 bases to trimming and J lost 5 bases, with 21 bases between them. CDR3 sequence (DNA): TGCGCCAGCAGCTTGGACGGCAGGGCCCCGAGGGCCCACAATGAGCAGTTCTTC. This translates into CASSLDGRAPRAHNEQFF.

The chain recombines TRBV5-4 with TRBJ2-5; TRBD2 agrees at 9 bases. The trim removed 2 bases at V and 5 bases at J, leaving 7 bases unmatched. Germline V gene sequence: CDR1 SGHNT, CDR2 YYREEE (reference sequence). This CDR3 contains 15 residues. CDR3 residues: CASSLGGGEGETQYF. CDR3 nucleotides: TGTGCCAGCAGCTTAGGCGGGGGGGAGGGGGAGACCCAGTACTTC.

This sequence joins TRBV27 and TRBJ1-5, with TRBD1 as a possible D gene (5 bases). Trimming removed 5 bases at V and 2 bases at J, with 13 bases between. This CDR3 has 15 residues. Germline CDR1 is MNHEY and CDR2 is SMNVEV (reference sequence). The CDR3 spells CASSTRWGGNQPQHF. CDR3 coding DNA: TGTGCCAGCAGTACCCGTTGGGGGGGCAATCAGCCCCAGCATTTT.

The chain links TRBV6-2 or TRBV6-3 to TRBJ1-5; perhaps TRBD1 as D (5 bases). The CDR3 length is 15 residues. Trimming left V 0 bases short and J 1 base short, with 7 bases between. CDR1 and CDR2 from the germline V gene are MNHEY and SVGEGT. CDR3 sequence: CASSYSWGSNQPQHF. CDR3 nucleotide sequence: TGTGCCAGCAGTTACTCGTGGGGGAGCAATCAGCCCCAGCATTTT.

This chain uses TRBV4-2 with TRBJ2-3, with 12 bases lining up with TRBD2. J was trimmed by 6 bases and V by 1 base; bases with no gene match: 5. Germline assignment: CDR1 LGHNA and CDR2 YNFKEQ. The CDR3 runs to 16 residues. The CDR3 DNA reads TGTGCCAGCAGCCAAGCTAGCGGGGGGGCCCTCGATACGCAGTATTTT. It translates to CASSQASGGALDTQYF.

In this sample, this clonotype turned up many times. The chain has TRBV12-3 or TRBV12-4 and TRBJ2-1; maybe TRBD2 (6 bases). The V end was cut by 5 bases, the J end by 2 bases, with 16 bases between. The CDR3 totals 16 residues. The CDR3: CASSEGLAPPYNEQFF. CDR3 coding DNA: TGTGCCAGCAGTGAGGGGCTAGCGCCTCCCTACAATGAGCAGTTCTTC.

This clonotype occurred many times. This sequence joins TRBV12-3 or TRBV12-4 and TRBJ2-1; possibly TRBD2 for D (6 bases). The V end lost 7 bases, the J end lost 3 bases, and 13 bases lay between the germline ends. The CDR3 has 14 residues. The CDR3 DNA follows: TGTGCCAGCACAAACTCGGGGGTCTACAATGAGCAGTTCTTC. This encodes CASTNSGVYNEQFF.

This clonotype occurred many times. J is TRBJ1-2 and V is TRBV6-5; the D gene is possibly TRBD1 (5 bases). The CDR3 extends over 13 amino acids. V lost 6 bases, J lost 8 bases, and 16 bases lay in between. CDR1 is MNHEY, CDR2 SVGAGI, per germline. In DNA form, the CDR3 reads TGTGCCAGCAGACCCAGGGCGGGAGGCGGCTACACCTTC. Residues: CASRPRAGGGYTF.

This clonotype was recorded a few times. This sequence joins TRBV12-3 or TRBV12-4 and TRBJ2-5; D uncertain. The V gene lost 3 bases and the J gene lost 4 bases, with 6 bases spanning the gap. This CDR3 has 12 residues. The CDR3 coding sequence is TGTGCCAGCAGTTTGCTCGGAGAGACCCAGTACTTC. It specifies CASSLLGETQYF.